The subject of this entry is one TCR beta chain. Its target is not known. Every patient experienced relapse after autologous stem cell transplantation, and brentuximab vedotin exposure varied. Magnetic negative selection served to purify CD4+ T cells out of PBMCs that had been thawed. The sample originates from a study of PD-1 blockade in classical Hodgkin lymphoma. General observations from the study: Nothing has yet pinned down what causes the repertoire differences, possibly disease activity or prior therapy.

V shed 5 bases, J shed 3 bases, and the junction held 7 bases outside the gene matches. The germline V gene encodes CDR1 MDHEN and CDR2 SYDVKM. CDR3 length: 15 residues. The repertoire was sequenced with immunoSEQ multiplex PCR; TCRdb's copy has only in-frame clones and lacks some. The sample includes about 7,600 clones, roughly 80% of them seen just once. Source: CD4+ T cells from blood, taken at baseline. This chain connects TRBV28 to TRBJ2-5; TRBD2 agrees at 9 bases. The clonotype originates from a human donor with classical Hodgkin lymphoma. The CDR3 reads CASSPWVAGEETQYF. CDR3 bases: TGTGCCAGCAGTCCCTGGGTAGCGGGGGAAGAGACCCAGTACTTC. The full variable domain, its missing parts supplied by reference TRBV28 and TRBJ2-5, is DVKVTQSSRYLVKRTGEKVFLECVQDMDHENMFWYRQDPGLGLRLIYFSYDVKMKEKGDIPEGYSVSREKKERFSLILESASTNQTSMYLCASSPWVAGEETQYFGPGTRLLVL.